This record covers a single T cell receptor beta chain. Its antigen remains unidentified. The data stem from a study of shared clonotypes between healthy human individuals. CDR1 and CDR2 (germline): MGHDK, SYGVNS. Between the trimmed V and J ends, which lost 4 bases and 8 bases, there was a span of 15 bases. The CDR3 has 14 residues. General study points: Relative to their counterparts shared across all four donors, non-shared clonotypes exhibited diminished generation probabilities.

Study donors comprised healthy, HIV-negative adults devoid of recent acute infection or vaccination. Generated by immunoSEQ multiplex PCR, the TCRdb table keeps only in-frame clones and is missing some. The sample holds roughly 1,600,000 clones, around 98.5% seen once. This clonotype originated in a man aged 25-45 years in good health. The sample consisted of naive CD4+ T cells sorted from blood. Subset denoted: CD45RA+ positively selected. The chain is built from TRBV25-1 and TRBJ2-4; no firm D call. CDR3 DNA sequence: TGTGCCAGCAGTGTCGATAGCAACCATCACATTCAGTACTTC. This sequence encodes CASSVDSNHHIQYF.